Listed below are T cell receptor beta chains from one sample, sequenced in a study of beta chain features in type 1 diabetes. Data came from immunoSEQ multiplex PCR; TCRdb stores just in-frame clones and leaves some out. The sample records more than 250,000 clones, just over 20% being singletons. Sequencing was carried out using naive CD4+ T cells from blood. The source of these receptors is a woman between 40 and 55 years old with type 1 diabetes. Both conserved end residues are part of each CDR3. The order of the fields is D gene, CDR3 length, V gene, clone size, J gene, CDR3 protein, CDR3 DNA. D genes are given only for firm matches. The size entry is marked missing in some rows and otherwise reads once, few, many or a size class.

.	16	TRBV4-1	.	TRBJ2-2	CASSPPGRENTGELFF	TGCGCCAGCAGCCCTCCCGGACGGGAGAACACCGGGGAGCTGTTTTTT
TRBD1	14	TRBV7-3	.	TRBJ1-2	CASSVDRGRDGYTF	TGTGCCAGCAGCGTCGACAGGGGAAGGGATGGCTACACCTTC
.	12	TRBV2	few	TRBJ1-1	CATPGAGTEAFF	TGTGCCACCCCAGGTGCTGGAACTGAAGCTTTCTTT
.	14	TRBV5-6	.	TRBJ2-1	CASSLARPRDEQFF	TGTGCCAGCAGCTTGGCGCGGCCCCGAGATGAGCAGTTCTTC
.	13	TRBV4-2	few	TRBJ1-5	CASSPEEDQPQHF	TGTGCCAGCAGCCCAGAGGAGGATCAGCCCCAGCATTTT
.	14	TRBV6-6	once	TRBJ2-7	CASRATSITYEQYF	TGTGCCAGCAGAGCCACTAGCATCACCTACGAGCAGTACTTC
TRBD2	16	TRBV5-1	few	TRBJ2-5	CASSLGGTSPQETQYF	TGCGCCAGCAGCTTGGGCGGGACTAGCCCCCAAGAGACCCAGTACTTC
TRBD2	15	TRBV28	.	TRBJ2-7	CASSSGTPSPYEQYF	TGTGCCAGCAGTAGCGGGACTCCGTCCCCCTACGAGCAGTACTTC
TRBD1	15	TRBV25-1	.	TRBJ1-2	CASSASDRGGYGYTF	TGTGCCAGCAGTGCTTCGGACAGGGGAGGCTATGGCTACACCTTC
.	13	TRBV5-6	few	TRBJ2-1	CASSSLAGGEQFF	TGTGCCAGCAGCTCACTAGCCGGGGGTGAGCAGTTCTTC
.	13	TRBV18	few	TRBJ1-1	CASSPSVNTEAFF	TGTGCCAGCTCACCTTCCGTGAACACTGAAGCTTTCTTT
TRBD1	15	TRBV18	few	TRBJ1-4	CASSPEDRGDEKLFF	TGTGCCAGCTCACCAGAAGACAGGGGAGATGAAAAACTGTTTTTT
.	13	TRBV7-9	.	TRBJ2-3	CASSSLARDTQYF	TGTGCCAGCAGCTCCCTAGCGAGGGATACGCAGTATTTT
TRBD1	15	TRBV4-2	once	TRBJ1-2	CASVQRDREDYGYTF	TGTGCCAGCGTACAACGCGACAGGGAGGACTATGGCTACACCTTC
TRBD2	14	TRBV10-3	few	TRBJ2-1	CAIADSGRAFEQFF	TGTGCCATCGCCGATAGCGGGAGGGCCTTTGAGCAGTTCTTC
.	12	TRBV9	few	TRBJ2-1	CASSVGGYEQFF	TGTGCCAGCAGCGTCGGAGGGTATGAGCAGTTCTTC
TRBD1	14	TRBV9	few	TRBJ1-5	CASSPRQGGQPQHF	TGTGCCAGCAGCCCGCGACAGGGGGGACAGCCCCAGCATTTT
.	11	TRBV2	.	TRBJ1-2	CASRPEGGYTF	TGTGCCAGCCGACCCGAGGGTGGCTACACCTTC
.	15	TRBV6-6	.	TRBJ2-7	CASSYSITGTYEQYF	TGTGCCAGCAGTTACTCGATTACAGGGACCTACGAGCAGTACTTC
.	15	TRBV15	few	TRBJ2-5	CATKPGGGYQETQYF	TGTGCCACGAAACCGGGCGGAGGGTACCAAGAGACCCAGTACTTC
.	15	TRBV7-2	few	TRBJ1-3	CASSGSAHSGNTIYF	TGTGCCAGCTCAGGGTCAGCCCACTCTGGAAACACCATATATTTT
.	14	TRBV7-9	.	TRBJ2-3	CASSLEPGMDTQYF	TGTGCCAGCAGCTTAGAGCCAGGGATGGATACGCAGTATTTT
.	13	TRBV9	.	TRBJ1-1	CASSVYMNTEAFF	TGTGCCAGCAGCGTTTACATGAACACTGAAGCTTTCTTT
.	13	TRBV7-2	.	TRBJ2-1	CASSLWRGDEQFF	TGTGCCAGCAGCCTCTGGAGGGGCGATGAGCAGTTCTTC
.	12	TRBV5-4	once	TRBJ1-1	CASSSDRNEAFF	TGTGCCAGCAGCTCAGACAGAAATGAAGCTTTCTTT
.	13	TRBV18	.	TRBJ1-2	CASSPTGGDGYTF	TGTGCCAGCTCACCGACCGGGGGGGATGGCTACACCTTC
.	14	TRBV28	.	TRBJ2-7	CASSTSSAAYEQYF	TGTGCCAGCAGTACCTCCTCCGCGGCCTACGAGCAGTACTTC
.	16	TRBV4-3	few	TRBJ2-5	CASSQEGVAGFETQYF	TGCGCCAGCAGCCAAGAAGGTGTGGCGGGTTTTGAGACCCAGTACTTC